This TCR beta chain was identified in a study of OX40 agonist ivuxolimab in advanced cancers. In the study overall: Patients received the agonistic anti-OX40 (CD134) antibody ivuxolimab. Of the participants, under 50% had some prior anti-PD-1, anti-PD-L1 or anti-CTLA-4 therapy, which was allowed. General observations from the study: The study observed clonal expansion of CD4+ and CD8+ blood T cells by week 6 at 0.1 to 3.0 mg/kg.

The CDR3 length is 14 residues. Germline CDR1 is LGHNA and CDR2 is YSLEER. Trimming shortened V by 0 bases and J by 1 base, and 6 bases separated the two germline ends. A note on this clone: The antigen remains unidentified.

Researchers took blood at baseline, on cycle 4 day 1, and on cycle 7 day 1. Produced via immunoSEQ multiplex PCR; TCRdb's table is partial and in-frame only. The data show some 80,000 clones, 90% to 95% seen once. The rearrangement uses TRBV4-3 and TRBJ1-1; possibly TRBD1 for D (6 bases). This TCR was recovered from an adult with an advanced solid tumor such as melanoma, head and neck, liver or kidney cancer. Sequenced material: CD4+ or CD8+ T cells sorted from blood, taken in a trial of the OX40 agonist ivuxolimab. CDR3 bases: TGCGCCAGCAGCCAAGAAGGGGGGAACACTGAAGCTTTCTTT. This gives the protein CASSQEGGNTEAFF.